Listed below are T cell receptor beta chains from one sample, sequenced in a study of blood T cell repertoires in COVID-19. Produced via immunoSEQ multiplex PCR; TCRdb's table is partial and in-frame only. The data hold around 170,000 clones, with less than 90% observed a single time. Sequencing was carried out using PBMCs or T cells enriched from blood (not recorded which). All receptors derive from a woman aged 45 to 65 who had recovered from COVID-19. CDR3s include the opening cysteine and the closing phenylalanine or tryptophan. The order of the fields is D gene, V gene, clone size, J gene, CDR3 protein, CDR3 DNA. A D gene is named only where the DNA matches it firmly. Size tells how often a clone was seen (once, few, many) or the class of an expanded clone, and some rows leave it out.

D: TRBD1
V: TRBV11-2
size: .
J: TRBJ2-5
CDR3: CASSLDGGRGETQYF
DNA: TGTGCCAGCAGCTTAGATGGCGGCAGGGGGGAGACCCAGTACTTC

D: TRBD2
V: TRBV7-8
size: .
J: TRBJ2-7
CDR3: CASSGLAEHYEQYF
DNA: TGTGCCAGCAGTGGACTAGCGGAGCACTACGAGCAGTACTTC

D: TRBD1
V: TRBV2
size: .
J: TRBJ1-5
CDR3: CASSPDRVNQPQHF
DNA: TGTGCCAGCAGCCCAGACAGGGTCAATCAGCCCCAGCATTTT

D: .
V: TRBV5-4
size: .
J: TRBJ1-2
CDR3: CASSSRIQTSAYGYTF
DNA: TGTGCCAGCAGCTCCCGCATACAGACTAGCGCCTATGGCTACACCTTC

D: .
V: TRBV5-1
size: .
J: TRBJ1-1
CDR3: CASSLEQGKNTEAFF
DNA: TGCGCCAGCAGCTTGGAGCAGGGAAAGAACACTGAAGCTTTCTTT

D: .
V: TRBV3-1/TRBV3-2
size: .
J: TRBJ1-3
CDR3: CASSQAWQGSSGNTIYF
DNA: TGTGCCAGCAGCCAGGCCTGGCAGGGGAGCTCTGGAAACACCATATATTTT

D: TRBD1
V: TRBV11-2
size: few
J: TRBJ1-1
CDR3: CASTRGQLNTEAFF
DNA: TGTGCCAGCACCCGGGGACAGTTGAACACTGAAGCTTTCTTT

D: TRBD2
V: TRBV7-9
size: .
J: TRBJ2-3
CDR3: CASSFEREGPTDTQYF
DNA: TGTGCCAGCAGCTTTGAGCGGGAGGGCCCCACAGATACGCAGTATTTT

D: TRBD2
V: TRBV19
size: .
J: TRBJ2-1
CDR3: CASSYFGGRDNEQFF
DNA: TGTGCCAGTAGTTATTTTGGCGGGAGGGACAATGAGCAGTTCTTC

D: TRBD1
V: TRBV3-1/TRBV3-2
size: .
J: TRBJ2-5
CDR3: CASGRKQGQQTQYF
DNA: TGTGCCAGCGGGCGGAAACAGGGGCAGCAGACCCAGTACTTC

D: TRBD1
V: TRBV6-4
size: .
J: TRBJ2-2
CDR3: CASSGQGASTGELFF
DNA: TGTGCCAGCTCCGGACAGGGGGCCAGCACCGGGGAGCTGTTTTTT

D: .
V: TRBV14
size: .
J: TRBJ2-3
CDR3: CASSQRGKRADTQYF
DNA: TGTGCCAGCAGCCAACGCGGGAAGCGCGCAGATACGCAGTATTTT

D: TRBD1
V: TRBV30
size: .
J: TRBJ1-6
CDR3: CAWSARQGNSPLHF
DNA: TGTGCCTGGAGCGCACGACAGGGAAATTCACCCCTCCACTTT

D: .
V: TRBV30
size: .
J: TRBJ2-1
CDR3: CAWSVRRIYEQFF
DNA: TGTGCCTGGAGTGTCCGGAGAATCTATGAGCAGTTCTTC

D: TRBD2
V: TRBV18
size: .
J: TRBJ2-1
CDR3: CASSPPMTSGRNNEQFF
DNA: TGTGCCAGCTCACCACCGATGACTAGCGGGAGAAACAATGAGCAGTTCTTC

D: TRBD1
V: TRBV5-1
size: .
J: TRBJ1-2
CDR3: CASRDIGTGLMGGYTF
DNA: TGCGCCAGCAGGGACATCGGGACAGGGTTAATGGGAGGCTACACCTTC

D: .
V: TRBV15
size: .
J: TRBJ2-1
CDR3: CATSREPQAGSYNEQFF
DNA: TGTGCCACCAGCAGAGAACCCCAGGCAGGGTCCTACAATGAGCAGTTCTTC